Listed here is a single T cell receptor beta chain. Its antigen remains unknown. Profiling relied on immunoSEQ multiplex PCR, and the TCRdb table lists in-frame clones only, not all of them. Of around 82,000 clones listed, about 80% are singletons. This record belongs to a study of a mutant IDH1 vaccine in newly diagnosed glioma. Study at large: Sex among treated patients split around 60% male, roughly 40% female; mean age was roughly 40 years. Study-wide points: Pseudoprogression appeared independent of alterations in top peripheral clonotypes.

The CDR3 runs to 14 residues. Germline V gene lookup returns CDR1 SGHNT and CDR2 YYREEE (reference sequence). V lost 0 bases to trimming and J lost 2 bases, with 9 bases between them. Time point defined: baseline, week 1 (first vaccination visit). Treatment indicated: pre-vaccination baseline after standard-of-care therapy. Each donor presented with a new WHO grade 3 or 4 astrocytoma that tested IDH1-mutant and showed ATRX loss. The chain recombines TRBV5-4 with TRBJ2-7; D gene ambiguous. The sequence derives from a man aged 40-50 years with glioma. Some clones in this sample may be carry-over from other donors' samples. This specimen was PBMCs, taken from a glioma patient treated with radiotherapy, temozolomide or both. The CDR3 DNA sequence: TGTGCCAGCAGCTTGGGGACGGATACCTACGAGCAGTACTTC. This codes for CASSLGTDTYEQYF.